Listed below are T cell receptor beta chains from one sample, sequenced in a study of blood T cell repertoires in COVID-19. The table came from immunoSEQ multiplex PCR; TCRdb's copy has only in-frame clones and leaves some out. The sample holds around 150,000 clones; roughly 93% are singletons and the top ten take roughly 1.9%. Sequencing was carried out using peripheral blood. These receptors came from a woman aged 60 to 75 with COVID-19, enrolled during active disease. CDR3s include the opening cysteine and the closing phenylalanine or tryptophan. D genes are given only for firm matches. The size entry is marked missing in some rows and otherwise reads once, few, many or a size class.

J: TRBJ1-2
D: TRBD1
V: TRBV2
size: -
CDR3: CASSGDSDYGYTF
DNA: TGTGCCAGCAGTGGGGACAGTGACTATGGCTACACCTTC

J: TRBJ1-2
D: -
V: TRBV30
size: -
CDR3: CAWSVQAFYGYTF
DNA: TGTGCCTGGAGTGTCCAAGCCTTCTATGGCTACACCTTC

J: TRBJ1-2
D: TRBD1
V: TRBV10-3
size: -
CDR3: CAISPGQGFGYTF
DNA: TGTGCCATCAGCCCGGGACAGGGATTTGGCTACACCTTC

J: TRBJ2-7
D: TRBD1
V: TRBV4-3
size: -
CDR3: CASSSDRGVDEQYF
DNA: TGCGCCAGCAGTTCGGACAGGGGGGTCGACGAGCAGTACTTC

J: TRBJ2-7
D: -
V: TRBV4-3
size: -
CDR3: CASSQTPGGQGYEQYF
DNA: TGCGCCAGCAGCCAAACCCCCGGGGGGCAGGGCTACGAGCAGTACTTC

J: TRBJ1-2
D: TRBD1
V: TRBV19
size: -
CDR3: CASRDRGASNYGYTF
DNA: TGTGCCAGTCGGGACAGGGGCGCTTCTAACTATGGCTACACCTTC

J: TRBJ1-1
D: TRBD1
V: TRBV6-2/TRBV6-3
size: many
CDR3: CASSPRQGALNTEAFF
DNA: TGTGCCAGCAGTCCGAGACAGGGGGCTTTGAACACTGAAGCTTTCTTT

J: TRBJ1-2
D: -
V: TRBV19
size: -
CDR3: CASSSSRGWDYGYTF
DNA: TGTGCCAGTAGTTCTAGCAGGGGATGGGACTATGGCTACACCTTC

J: TRBJ1-1
D: -
V: TRBV14
size: once
CDR3: CASSHRRSPGTEAFF
DNA: TGTGCCAGCAGCCATAGACGGAGCCCGGGCACTGAAGCTTTCTTT

J: TRBJ1-2
D: -
V: TRBV3-1/TRBV3-2
size: -
CDR3: CASSQDVFGGGYTF
DNA: TGTGCCAGCAGCCAAGATGTCTTTGGCGGTGGCTACACCTTC

J: TRBJ1-6
D: TRBD1
V: TRBV11-2
size: -
CDR3: CASSRQGADNSPLHF
DNA: TGTGCCAGCAGCCGACAGGGGGCCGATAATTCACCCCTCCACTTT

J: TRBJ2-6
D: -
V: TRBV7-2
size: -
CDR3: CASSFGRSGANVLTF
DNA: TGTGCCAGCAGCTTTGGTAGAAGTGGGGCCAACGTCCTGACTTTC

J: TRBJ1-1
D: TRBD1
V: TRBV27
size: -
CDR3: CASSPRGTIRNTEAFF
DNA: TGTGCCAGCAGTCCCAGGGGGACAATCCGAAACACTGAAGCTTTCTTT

J: TRBJ1-2
D: -
V: TRBV5-8
size: -
CDR3: CASSLIGSYGYTF
DNA: TGTGCCAGCAGCTTAATAGGGAGCTATGGCTACACCTTC

J: TRBJ1-6
D: -
V: TRBV19
size: once
CDR3: CASSAPRGSGSSPLHF
DNA: TGTGCCAGTAGTGCACCCCGGGGGTCGGGTTCTTCACCCCTCCACTTT

J: TRBJ2-5
D: -
V: TRBV2
size: -
CDR3: CASSRNGGETQYF
DNA: TGTGCCAGCAGTCGGAACGGGGGAGAGACCCAGTACTTC

J: TRBJ1-4
D: -
V: TRBV7-6
size: -
CDR3: CASARGNEKLFF
DNA: TGTGCCAGCGCAAGGGGAAATGAAAAACTGTTTTTT

J: TRBJ1-6
D: -
V: TRBV11-2
size: few
CDR3: CASSLFDTSGSPLHF
DNA: TGTGCCAGCAGCTTATTCGACACCTCCGGTTCACCCCTCCACTTT

J: TRBJ1-1
D: -
V: TRBV19
size: -
CDR3: CASRPLALATEAFF
DNA: TGTGCCAGTAGGCCCCTGGCCCTGGCCACTGAAGCTTTCTTT

J: TRBJ2-7
D: TRBD1
V: TRBV3-1/TRBV3-2
size: once
CDR3: CASSAGTGVNEQYF
DNA: TGTGCCAGCAGCGCCGGGACAGGGGTCAACGAGCAGTACTTC

J: TRBJ2-3
D: -
V: TRBV10-3
size: -
CDR3: CAISEGGTDTQYF
DNA: TGTGCCATCAGTGAGGGAGGGACAGATACGCAGTATTTT

J: TRBJ1-4
D: TRBD1
V: TRBV29-1
size: -
CDR3: CSAGVGGGSEKLFF
DNA: TGCAGCGCGGGGGTAGGGGGCGGCAGTGAAAAACTGTTTTTT

J: TRBJ1-2
D: TRBD1
V: TRBV6-2/TRBV6-3
size: -
CDR3: CASSFGTGSYYGYTF
DNA: TGTGCCAGCAGCTTCGGGACAGGGTCTTACTATGGCTACACCTTC

J: TRBJ1-2
D: -
V: TRBV18
size: few
CDR3: CASSPGTEGGYTF
DNA: TGTGCCAGCTCACCGGGGACGGAGGGGGGCTACACCTTC

J: TRBJ1-6
D: TRBD1
V: TRBV7-2
size: -
CDR3: CASSPQLPGGPPLHF
DNA: TGTGCCAGCAGCCCTCAACTCCCAGGGGGCCCACCCCTCCACTTT

J: TRBJ1-2
D: TRBD1
V: TRBV4-2
size: -
CDR3: CASSPRDRDANYGYTF
DNA: TGTGCCAGCAGCCCTCGGGACAGGGACGCTAACTATGGCTACACCTTC

J: TRBJ2-2
D: TRBD1
V: TRBV7-3
size: -
CDR3: CASSVQGSSAGELFF
DNA: TGTGCCAGCAGCGTACAGGGGAGCTCCGCCGGGGAGCTGTTTTTT

J: TRBJ2-1
D: -
V: TRBV7-9
size: once
CDR3: CASSVDTSYNEQFF
DNA: TGTGCCAGCAGCGTCGACACCAGCTACAATGAGCAGTTCTTC

J: TRBJ2-2
D: -
V: TRBV10-3
size: once
CDR3: CATRGTGELFF
DNA: TGTGCCACCCGAGGGACCGGGGAGCTGTTTTTT

J: TRBJ2-3
D: -
V: TRBV30
size: -
CDR3: CAWSHGGTDTQYF
DNA: TGTGCCTGGAGCCACGGAGGCACAGATACGCAGTATTTT

J: TRBJ1-2
D: TRBD1
V: TRBV5-6
size: -
CDR3: CASSGVTGYYGYTF
DNA: TGTGCCAGCAGCGGGGTGACAGGGTACTATGGCTACACCTTC

J: TRBJ1-6
D: -
V: TRBV6-5
size: -
CDR3: CASSYGKGESPLHF
DNA: TGTGCCAGCAGTTACGGGAAGGGAGAATCACCCCTCCACTTT

J: TRBJ1-2
D: TRBD1
V: TRBV12-3/TRBV12-4
size: -
CDR3: CASSTGTGNLGTF
DNA: TGTGCCAGCAGTACAGGGACAGGGAATTTGGGTACCTTC

J: TRBJ1-2
D: -
V: TRBV2
size: -
CDR3: CASSPGLGNYGYTF
DNA: TGTGCCAGCAGTCCGGGTCTTGGAAACTATGGCTACACCTTC

J: TRBJ2-7
D: TRBD2
V: TRBV7-9
size: -
CDR3: CASSHIAGGQYEQYF
DNA: TGTGCCAGCAGCCATATAGCGGGGGGCCAGTACGAGCAGTACTTC

J: TRBJ2-1
D: TRBD1
V: TRBV5-1
size: once
CDR3: CASSRDSYNEQFF
DNA: TGCGCCAGCAGCAGGGACAGCTACAATGAGCAGTTCTTC

J: TRBJ1-2
D: TRBD1
V: TRBV7-8
size: -
CDR3: CASSHDRGSRGYTF
DNA: TGTGCCAGCAGCCACGACAGGGGATCCAGGGGCTACACCTTC

J: TRBJ1-4
D: -
V: TRBV19
size: -
CDR3: CASSRSGDPTNEKLFF
DNA: TGTGCCAGTAGTCGGTCGGGGGATCCAACTAATGAAAAACTGTTTTTT

J: TRBJ1-2
D: -
V: TRBV5-5
size: -
CDR3: CASSSEDRSYTF
DNA: TGTGCCAGCAGCTCGGAAGACAGGAGCTACACCTTC

J: TRBJ1-1
D: TRBD1
V: TRBV18
size: once
CDR3: CASSPPTQGAEAFF
DNA: TGTGCCAGCTCACCACCGACCCAGGGGGCTGAAGCTTTCTTT

J: TRBJ2-1
D: -
V: TRBV19
size: -
CDR3: CASSLPGNNEQFF
DNA: TGTGCCAGTAGTCTCCCCGGGAACAATGAGCAGTTCTTC

J: TRBJ1-5
D: -
V: TRBV5-1
size: -
CDR3: CASSLGTALNQPQHF
DNA: TGCGCCAGCAGCTTGGGGACAGCCCTCAATCAGCCCCAGCATTTT

J: TRBJ1-4
D: -
V: TRBV6-5
size: -
CDR3: CASSLDRTNEKLFF
DNA: TGTGCCAGCTCCCTCGACAGGACTAATGAAAAACTGTTTTTT

J: TRBJ1-6
D: TRBD1
V: TRBV6-5
size: -
CDR3: CASSYGQEGSPLHF
DNA: TGTGCCAGCAGTTACGGACAGGAGGGTTCACCCCTCCACTTT

J: TRBJ1-4
D: -
V: TRBV4-3
size: once
CDR3: CASSQGASTTNEKLFF
DNA: TGCGCCAGCAGCCAGGGGGCGTCTACAACTAATGAAAAACTGTTTTTT

J: TRBJ2-7
D: -
V: TRBV6-6
size: once
CDR3: CASRNIYEQYF
DNA: TGTGCCAGCAGGAACATATACGAGCAGTACTTC